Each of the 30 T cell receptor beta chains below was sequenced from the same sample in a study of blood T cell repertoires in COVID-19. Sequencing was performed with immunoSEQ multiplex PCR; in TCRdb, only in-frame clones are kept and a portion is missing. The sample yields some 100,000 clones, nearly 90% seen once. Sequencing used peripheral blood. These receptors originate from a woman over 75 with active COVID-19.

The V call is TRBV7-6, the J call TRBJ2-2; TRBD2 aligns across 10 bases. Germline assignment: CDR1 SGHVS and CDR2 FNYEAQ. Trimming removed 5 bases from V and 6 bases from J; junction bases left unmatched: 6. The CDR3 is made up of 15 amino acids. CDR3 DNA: TGTGCCAGCAGCGACCATCTAGCGGGAGCCGGGGAGCTGTTTTTT. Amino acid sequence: CASSDHLAGAGELFF.

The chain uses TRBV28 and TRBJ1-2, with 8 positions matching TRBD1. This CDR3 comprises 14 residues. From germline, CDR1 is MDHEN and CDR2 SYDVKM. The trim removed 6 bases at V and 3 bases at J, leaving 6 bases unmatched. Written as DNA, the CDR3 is TGTGCCAGCAGCTTTTCAGGGGGCCACTATGGCTACACCTTC. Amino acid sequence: CASSFSGGHYGYTF.

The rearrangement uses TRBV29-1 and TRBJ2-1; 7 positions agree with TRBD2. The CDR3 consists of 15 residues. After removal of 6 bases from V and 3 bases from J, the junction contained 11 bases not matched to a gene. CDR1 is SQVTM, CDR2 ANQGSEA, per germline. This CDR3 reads CSVDGLDRRYNEQFF. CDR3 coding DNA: TGCAGCGTCGATGGACTAGACCGTCGCTACAATGAGCAGTTCTTC.

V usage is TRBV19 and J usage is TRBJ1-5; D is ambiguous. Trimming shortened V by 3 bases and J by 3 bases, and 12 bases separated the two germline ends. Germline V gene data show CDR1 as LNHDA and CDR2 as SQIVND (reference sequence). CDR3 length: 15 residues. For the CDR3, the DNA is TGTGCCAGTAGTATCGGGAGGGCCCCCAATCAGCCCCAGCATTTT. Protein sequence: CASSIGRAPNQPQHF.

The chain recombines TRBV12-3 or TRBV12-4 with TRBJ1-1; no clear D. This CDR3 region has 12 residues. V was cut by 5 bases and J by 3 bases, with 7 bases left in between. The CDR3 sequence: CASSEIYTEAFF. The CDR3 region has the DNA TGTGCCAGCAGTGAGATATACACTGAAGCTTTCTTT.

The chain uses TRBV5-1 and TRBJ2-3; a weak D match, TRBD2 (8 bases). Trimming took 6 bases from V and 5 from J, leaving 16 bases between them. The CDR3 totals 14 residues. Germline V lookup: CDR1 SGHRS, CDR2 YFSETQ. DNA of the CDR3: TGCGCCAGCACCCCCGGGAGGGGGCGAGATACGCAGTATTTT. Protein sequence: CASTPGRGRDTQYF.

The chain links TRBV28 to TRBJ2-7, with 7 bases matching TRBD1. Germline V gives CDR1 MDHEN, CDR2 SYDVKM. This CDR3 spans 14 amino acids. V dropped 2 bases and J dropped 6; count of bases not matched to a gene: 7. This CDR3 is CASSLGTAPSEQYF. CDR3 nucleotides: TGTGCCAGCAGTTTAGGGACAGCCCCCTCCGAGCAGTACTTC.

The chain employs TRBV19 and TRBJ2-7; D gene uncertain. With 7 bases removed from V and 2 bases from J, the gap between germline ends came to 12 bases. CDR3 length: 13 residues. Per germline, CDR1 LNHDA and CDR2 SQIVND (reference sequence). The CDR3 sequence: CASTPRPPYEQYF. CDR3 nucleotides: TGTGCCAGTACCCCTAGACCCCCCTACGAGCAGTACTTC.

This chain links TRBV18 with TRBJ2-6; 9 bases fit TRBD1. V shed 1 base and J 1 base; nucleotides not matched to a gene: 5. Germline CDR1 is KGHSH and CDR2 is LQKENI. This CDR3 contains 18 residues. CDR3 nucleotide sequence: TGTGCCAGCTCACCACAAGGACAGGGGCAGTCTGGGGCCAACGTCCTGACTTTC. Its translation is CASSPQGQGQSGANVLTF.

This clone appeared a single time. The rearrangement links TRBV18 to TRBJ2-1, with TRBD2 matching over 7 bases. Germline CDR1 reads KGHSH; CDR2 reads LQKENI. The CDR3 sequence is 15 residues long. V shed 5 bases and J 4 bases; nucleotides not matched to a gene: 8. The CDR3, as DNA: TGTGCCAGCTCAACTGGGGGGGAAAAATACAATGAGCAGTTCTTC. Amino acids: CASSTGGEKYNEQFF.

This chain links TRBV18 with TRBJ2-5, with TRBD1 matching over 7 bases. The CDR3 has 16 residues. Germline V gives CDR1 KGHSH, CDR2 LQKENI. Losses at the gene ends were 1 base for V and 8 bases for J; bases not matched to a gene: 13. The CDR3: CASSPLPGTDVETQYF. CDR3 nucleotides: TGTGCCAGCTCACCACTTCCGGGGACAGACGTTGAAACCCAGTACTTC.

In DNA, the CDR3 is TGTGCCTGGAGTGGCACTTCCACCGGGGAGCTGTTTTTT. It translates to CAWSGTSTGELFF. The chain uses TRBV30 and TRBJ2-2; no clear D. Between the trimmed V and J ends, which lost 1 base and 4 bases, there was a span of 7 bases. Germline V gives CDR1 GTSNPN, CDR2 SVGIG (reference sequence). The CDR3 consists of 13 residues.

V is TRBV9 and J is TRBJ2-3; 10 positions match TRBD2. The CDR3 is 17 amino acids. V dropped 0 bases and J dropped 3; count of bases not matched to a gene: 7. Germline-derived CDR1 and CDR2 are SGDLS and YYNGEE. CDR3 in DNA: TGTGCCAGCAGCGTAGAGTCTAGCGGGAGAAAGACAGATACGCAGTATTTT. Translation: CASSVESSGRKTDTQYF.

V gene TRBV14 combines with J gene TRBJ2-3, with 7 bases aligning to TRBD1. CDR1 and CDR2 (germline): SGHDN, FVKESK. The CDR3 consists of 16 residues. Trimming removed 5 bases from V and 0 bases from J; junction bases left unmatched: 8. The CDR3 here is CASSFRTGMSTDTQYF. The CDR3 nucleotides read TGTGCCAGCAGCTTCCGGACAGGCATGAGCACAGATACGCAGTATTTT.

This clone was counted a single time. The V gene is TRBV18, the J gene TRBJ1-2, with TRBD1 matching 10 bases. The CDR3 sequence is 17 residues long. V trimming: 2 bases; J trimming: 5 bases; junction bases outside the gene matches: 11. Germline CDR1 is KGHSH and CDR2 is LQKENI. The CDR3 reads CASSPRQGAQKDYGYTF. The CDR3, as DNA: TGTGCCAGCTCACCAAGACAGGGGGCCCAAAAAGATTATGGCTACACCTTC.

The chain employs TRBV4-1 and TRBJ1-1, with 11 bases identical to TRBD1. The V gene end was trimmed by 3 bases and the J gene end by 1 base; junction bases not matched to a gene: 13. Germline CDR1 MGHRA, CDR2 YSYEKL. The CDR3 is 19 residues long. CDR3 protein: CASSQPSGWTGGRNTEAFF. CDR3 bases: TGCGCCAGCAGCCAGCCTTCCGGGTGGACAGGGGGCAGGAACACTGAAGCTTTCTTT.

The CDR3 protein is CATTGQGGNTEAFF. The CDR3 nucleotides are TGTGCCACTACGGGACAGGGGGGTAACACTGAAGCTTTCTTT. This chain links TRBV28 with TRBJ1-1; 11 bases map to TRBD1. Germline V gives CDR1 MDHEN, CDR2 SYDVKM. Trimming cost V 10 bases and J 2 bases; bases outside gene matches: 6. The CDR3 consists of 14 residues.

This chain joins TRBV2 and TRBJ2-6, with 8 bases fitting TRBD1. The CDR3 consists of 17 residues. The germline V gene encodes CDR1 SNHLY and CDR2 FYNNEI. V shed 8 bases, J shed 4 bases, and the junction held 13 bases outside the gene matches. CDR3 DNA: TGTGCCAGCGGCAAGGACAGGGTTGTAGCGGGGGCCAACGTCCTGACTTTC. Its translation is CASGKDRVVAGANVLTF.

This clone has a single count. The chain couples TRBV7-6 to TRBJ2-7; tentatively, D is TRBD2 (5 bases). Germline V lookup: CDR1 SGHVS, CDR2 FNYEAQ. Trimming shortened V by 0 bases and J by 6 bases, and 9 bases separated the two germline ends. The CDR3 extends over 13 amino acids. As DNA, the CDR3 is TGTGCCAGCAGCTTAGCGGTTCGGGGCGAGCAGTACTTC. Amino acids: CASSLAVRGEQYF.

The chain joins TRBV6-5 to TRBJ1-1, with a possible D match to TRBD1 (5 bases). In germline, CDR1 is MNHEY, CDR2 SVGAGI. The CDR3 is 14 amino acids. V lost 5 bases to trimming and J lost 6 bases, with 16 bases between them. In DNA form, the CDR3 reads TGTGCCAGCAGTCGAACCGACAGCCCGTCTGAAGCTTTCTTT. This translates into CASSRTDSPSEAFF.

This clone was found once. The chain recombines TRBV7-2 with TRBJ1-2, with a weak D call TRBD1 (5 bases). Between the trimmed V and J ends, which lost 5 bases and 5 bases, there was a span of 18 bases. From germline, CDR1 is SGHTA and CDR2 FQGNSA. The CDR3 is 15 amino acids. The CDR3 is CASSLNRGDLYGYTF. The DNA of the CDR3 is TGTGCCAGCAGCCTTAATAGGGGCGACTTATATGGCTACACCTTC.

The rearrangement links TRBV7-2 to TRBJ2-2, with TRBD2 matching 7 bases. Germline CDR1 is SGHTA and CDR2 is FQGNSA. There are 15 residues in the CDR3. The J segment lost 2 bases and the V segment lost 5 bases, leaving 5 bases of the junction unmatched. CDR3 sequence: CASSPPSGNTGELFF. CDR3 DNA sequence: TGTGCCAGCAGCCCCCCTAGCGGTAACACCGGGGAGCTGTTTTTT.

The CDR3 loop reads CASSQSRGIDTQYF. The CDR3 DNA sequence: TGTGCCAGCAGCCAAAGCAGGGGGATAGATACGCAGTATTTT. This sequence joins TRBV6-2 or TRBV6-3 and TRBJ2-3; 7 nucleotides agree with TRBD1. CDR3 length: 14 amino acids. The germline CDR1 and CDR2 sequences are MNHEY and SVGEGT. Germline trimming cut 6 bases from V and 5 bases from J; bases unmatched to any gene: 8.

The CDR3 sequence is CASSRLRAGLAGGEQFF. In nucleotides, the CDR3 is TGTGCCAGCTCTCGTCTAAGGGCGGGACTAGCGGGAGGAGAGCAGTTCTTC. The chain combines TRBV18 with TRBJ2-1, with 15 nucleotides matching TRBD2. Germline V lookup: CDR1 KGHSH, CDR2 LQKENI. The CDR3 is 17 amino acids. V was clipped by 6 bases and J by 10 bases; unmatched bases: 13.

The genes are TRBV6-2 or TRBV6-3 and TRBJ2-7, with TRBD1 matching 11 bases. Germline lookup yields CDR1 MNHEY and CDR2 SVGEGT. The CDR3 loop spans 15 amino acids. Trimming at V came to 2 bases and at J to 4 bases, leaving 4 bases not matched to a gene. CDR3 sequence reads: CASSYTGTGGYEQYF. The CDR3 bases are TGTGCCAGCAGTTACACCGGGACAGGGGGGTACGAGCAGTACTTC.

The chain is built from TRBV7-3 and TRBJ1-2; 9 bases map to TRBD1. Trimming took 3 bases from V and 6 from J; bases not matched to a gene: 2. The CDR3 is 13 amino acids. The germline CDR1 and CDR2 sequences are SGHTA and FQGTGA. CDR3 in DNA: TGTGCCAGCAGCTTGGGACAGGGAAATGGCTACACCTTC. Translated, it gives CASSLGQGNGYTF.

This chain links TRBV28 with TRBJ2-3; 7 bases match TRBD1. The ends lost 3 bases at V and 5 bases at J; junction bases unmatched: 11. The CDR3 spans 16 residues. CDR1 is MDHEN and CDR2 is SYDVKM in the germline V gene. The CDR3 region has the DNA TGTGCCAGCAGTTTTGGACAGGTCGGTGTTATAGATACGCAGTATTTT. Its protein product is CASSFGQVGVIDTQYF.

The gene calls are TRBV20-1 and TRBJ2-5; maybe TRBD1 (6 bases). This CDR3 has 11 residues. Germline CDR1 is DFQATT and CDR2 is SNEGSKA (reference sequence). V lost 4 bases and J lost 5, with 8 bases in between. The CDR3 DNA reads TGCAGTGCTAATAGGGGGGAGACCCAGTACTTC. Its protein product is CSANRGETQYF.

CDR3 DNA sequence: TGCGCCAGCAGCCAAGAAGTAGCGGAAAACTCCTACGAGCAGTACTTC. Encoded protein: CASSQEVAENSYEQYF. The chain couples TRBV4-1 to TRBJ2-7; tentative D call: TRBD2 (6 bases). CDR3 length equals 16 residues. Germline CDR1 MGHRA, CDR2 YSYEKL. With 0 bases removed from V and 0 bases from J, the gap between germline ends came to 12 bases.

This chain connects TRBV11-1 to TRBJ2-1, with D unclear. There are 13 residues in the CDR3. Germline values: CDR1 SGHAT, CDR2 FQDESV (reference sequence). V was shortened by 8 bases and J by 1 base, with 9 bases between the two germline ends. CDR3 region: CASCCTSYNEQFF. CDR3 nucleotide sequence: TGTGCCAGCTGTTGTACTTCCTACAATGAGCAGTTCTTC.